A single sample is the source of the 28 T cell receptor beta chains below, sequenced in a study of blood T cells in healthy people across ages. A sample-barcoded 5' primer and a J-beta primer mix were used in a second PCR of roughly 6 to 11 cycles. TCRdb ran MiXCR on the 5' RACE reads and lists one entry per CDR3 protein. The sample lists 800,000 or so distinct CDR3 sequences, around a quarter occurring once. The sample was also reused in another study, on T cells of mothers and their children.

Sequencing was performed on blood. Receptor source: a boy aged 10-17 years in good health.

The chain has TRBV4-1 and TRBJ2-5, with D perhaps TRBD1 (5 bases). The germline gives CDR1 MGHRA, CDR2 YSYEKL. This CDR3 has 16 residues. V was pared by 6 bases and J by 4 bases, with 21 bases between. The CDR3 reads CASSDPKGRGSETQYF. The CDR3 DNA sequence: TGCGCCAGCAGTGACCCGAAGGGTAGGGGTTCAGAGACCCAGTACTTC.

The rearrangement links TRBV7-9 to TRBJ2-5; a possible D gene is TRBD1 (6 bases). Looked up from germline, CDR1 is SEHNR and CDR2 is FQNEAQ (reference sequence). The germline V and J ends were trimmed by 5 bases and 4 bases, with 14 bases remaining between them. The CDR3 runs 14 residues. CDR3 amino acids: CASSRDIRGETQYF. DNA for the CDR3: TGTGCCAGCAGCCGGGACATAAGAGGAGAGACCCAGTACTTC.

This clonotype turned up a few times. The chain links TRBV9 to TRBJ2-1; D gene ambiguous. V lost 2 bases and J lost 0, with 12 bases in between. The CDR3 spans 16 residues. Looked up from germline, CDR1 is SGDLS and CDR2 is YYNGEE. For the CDR3, the DNA is TGTGCCAGCAGCGTGCTCGGGCCGAGCTCCTACAATGAGCAGTTCTTC. Its protein product is CASSVLGPSSYNEQFF.

The chain recombines TRBV12-3 or TRBV12-4 with TRBJ2-5, with 10 bases lining up with TRBD1. The J call is uncertain, as TRBJ2-1 better fits the DNA end. The CDR3 length is 15 residues. The DNA for the CDR3 is TGTGCCAGCAGTTCTCGACAGGGGGCTTACAATGAGCAGTTCTTC. Translated: CASSSRQGAYNEQFF.

This clonotype turned up a few times. The V call is TRBV25-1, the J call TRBJ2-1, with no clear D. Germline values: CDR1 MGHDK, CDR2 SYGVNS. Trimming shortened V by 9 bases and J by 8 bases, and 11 bases separated the two germline ends. The CDR3 loop spans 11 amino acids. In DNA form, the CDR3 reads TGTGCCAGTATATGGGGTGATGAGCAGTTCTTC. Protein product: CASIWGDEQFF.

The chain combines TRBV28 with TRBJ2-5; D is ambiguous. Trimming pared 2 bases from V and 4 bases from J, leaving 11 bases between. Germline CDR1 and CDR2: MDHEN and SYDVKM. The CDR3 loop spans 14 amino acids. The CDR3 DNA reads TGTGCCAGCAGTTTACAGACGTGGGGAGAGACCCAGTACTTC. Encoded protein: CASSLQTWGETQYF. Looking up the rest from reference TRBV28 and TRBJ2-5 gives the full variable domain: DVKVTQSSRYLVKRTGEKVFLECVQDMDHENMFWYRQDPGLGLRLIYFSYDVKMKEKGDIPEGYSVSREKKERFSLILESASTNQTSMYLCASSLQTWGETQYFGPGTRLLVL.

This clonotype was found once. This rearrangement joins TRBV29-1 to TRBJ2-7, with 8 bases fitting TRBD2. The ends lost 4 bases at V and 3 bases at J; junction bases unmatched: 5. The CDR3 totals 13 residues. Germline V gene lookup returns CDR1 SQVTM and CDR2 ANQGSEA. The CDR3 loop is CSVGGGRNYEQYF. Here the CDR3 DNA reads TGCAGCGTTGGCGGCGGGAGGAACTACGAGCAGTACTTC.

This clonotype was recorded a few times. The chain recombines TRBV9 with TRBJ2-2; 9 bases are shared with TRBD1. The CDR3 is 14 residues long. J was trimmed by 6 bases and V by 3 bases; bases with no gene match: 3. The germline V gene encodes CDR1 SGDLS and CDR2 YYNGEE. Here the CDR3 DNA reads TGTGCCAGCAGCGGCCGACAGGGGGCCGGGGAGCTGTTTTTT. Amino acids: CASSGRQGAGELFF.

The rearrangement uses TRBV5-1 and TRBJ1-6; D not certain. With 0 bases removed from V and 7 bases from J, the gap between germline ends came to 5 bases. Germline V CDR1 and CDR2: SGHRS, YFSETQ. This CDR3 is built from 13 residues. CDR3 bases: TGCGCCAGCAGCTTGGAACGAAATTCACCCCTCCACTTT. This gives the protein CASSLERNSPLHF.

This clonotype was recorded at least ten times. The chain recombines TRBV2 with TRBJ2-1, with a tentative D call TRBD2 (6 bases). Between the trimmed V and J ends, which lost 6 bases and 8 bases, there was a span of 17 bases. Per the germline V gene, CDR1 is SNHLY and CDR2 is FYNNEI. The CDR3 is 14 amino acids. CDR3 DNA: TGTGCCAGCAGGCACGGGAGTCAAAGCGATGAGCAGTTCTTC. It is translated as CASRHGSQSDEQFF.

This clonotype was found once. One end of the junction does not line up with germline, which may come from a read error. The chain couples TRBV7-7 to TRBJ2-5, with D perhaps matching TRBD1 or TRBD2 (5 bases each). TRBJ2-1 explains the end of the DNA better; the J call may be wrong. This CDR3 region has 15 residues. The V gene's germline CDR1 is SSHAT and CDR2 FNYEAQ (reference sequence). The CDR3: CASSPGTPGGDEQFF. The CDR3 DNA is TGTGCTAGCAGTCCCGGGACCCCAGGTGGCGATGAGCAGTTCTTC.

The chain recombines TRBV28 with TRBJ1-5; D is uncertain. Trimming cost V 7 bases and J 4 bases, with 8 bases left between them. The CDR3 loop spans 12 amino acids. Germline CDR1 reads MDHEN; CDR2 reads SYDVKM. CDR3 sequence reads: CASNPGNQPQHF. The CDR3 region has the DNA TGTGCCAGCAACCCTGGGAATCAGCCCCAGCATTTT. Using reference TRBV28 and TRBJ1-5 for the parts outside the CDR3, the full variable domain is DVKVTQSSRYLVKRTGEKVFLECVQDMDHENMFWYRQDPGLGLRLIYFSYDVKMKEKGDIPEGYSVSREKKERFSLILESASTNQTSMYLCASNPGNQPQHFGDGTRLSIL.

The chain recombines TRBV3-1 with TRBJ2-3; a weak D match, TRBD1 (6 bases). Trimming cost V 1 base and J 7 bases, with 12 bases left between them. This CDR3 comprises 14 residues. CDR1 is LGHDT, CDR2 YNNKEL, per germline (reference sequence). The CDR3 region has the DNA TGTGCCAGCAGCCAAGGCACAGGGAGCCATACGCAGTATTTT. This sequence encodes CASSQGTGSHTQYF.

The genes are TRBV7-2 and TRBJ2-7, with 7 bases aligning to TRBD1. The J call may not be correct, given that the DNA end is closer to TRBJ2-1. This CDR3 has 15 amino acids. Germline lookup yields CDR1 SGHTA and CDR2 FQGNSA. In DNA form, the CDR3 reads TGTGCCAGCAGCTTAAGACAGGGCATAGGCAATGAGCAGTTCTTC. It is translated as CASSLRQGIGNEQFF.

V is TRBV6-6 and J is TRBJ2-3, with a possible D match to TRBD2 (6 bases). The CDR3 is made up of 17 amino acids. Trimming shortened V by 2 bases and J by 2 bases, and 17 bases separated the two germline ends. Germline V lookup: CDR1 MNHNY, CDR2 SVGAGI (reference sequence). The CDR3 region is CASSYPTSFHNTDTQYF. In DNA form, the CDR3 reads TGTGCCAGCAGTTACCCCACTAGCTTCCATAACACAGATACGCAGTATTTT.

The J gene is TRBJ2-3, the V gene TRBV29-1; TRBD2 might be the D (6 bases). V was trimmed by 7 bases and J by 5 bases, leaving 13 bases between them. Germline V CDR1 and CDR2: SQVTM, ANQGSEA. The CDR3 totals 12 residues. CDR3: CSARPGLDTQYF. CDR3 DNA sequence: TGCAGCGCCCGCCCGGGACTAGATACGCAGTATTTT.

This clonotype was detected a few times. The chain combines TRBV7-2 with TRBJ2-3, with a tentative D call TRBD2 (6 bases). The CDR3 loop spans 14 amino acids. Between the trimmed V and J ends, which lost 4 bases and 4 bases, there was a span of 12 bases. Germline loops: CDR1 SGHTA, CDR2 FQGNSA. This CDR3 is CASSSRLGADTQYF. The CDR3, as DNA: TGTGCCAGCAGCTCCCGACTAGGGGCAGATACGCAGTATTTT.

This clonotype was observed a few times. This chain uses TRBV4-3 with TRBJ1-2; D remains unclear. The CDR3 loop spans 14 amino acids. Germline V gives CDR1 LGHNA, CDR2 YSLEER. V was clipped by 1 base and J by 4 bases, with 10 bases between them. The CDR3 DNA reads TGCGCCAGCAGCCAAGGCAAGGGCGCCTATGGCTACACCTTC. Its protein is CASSQGKGAYGYTF.

This clonotype was counted only a few times. This chain joins TRBV5-6 and TRBJ2-7; D is possibly TRBD1 (6 bases). CDR1 is SGHDT and CDR2 is YYEEEE in the germline V gene. Trimming cost V 3 bases and J 7 bases, with 11 bases left between them. The CDR3 length is 12 residues. CDR3 sequence (DNA): TGTGCCAGCAGCTCAATTGGGACAGAGCAGTACTTC. Encoded protein: CASSSIGTEQYF.

In its sample, this clonotype was seen a few times. This rearrangement joins TRBV12-3 or TRBV12-4 to TRBJ2-5; perhaps D is TRBD1 or TRBD2 (5 bases each). Trimming stripped 6 bases from V and 3 bases from J, with 14 bases between. The CDR3 covers 14 residues. The CDR3 DNA is TGTGCCAGCAGCCAGTGGGGGATAGAAGAGACCCAGTACTTC. It translates to CASSQWGIEETQYF.

This clonotype showed up just a few times. V usage is TRBV5-5 and J usage is TRBJ2-7; perhaps D is TRBD1 or TRBD2 (5 bases each). The J call may be incorrect, as the DNA end agrees better with TRBJ2-1. Germline CDR1 and CDR2: SGHKS and YYEKEE (reference sequence). This CDR3 comprises 14 residues. The CDR3 protein is CASTSQQRGGEQFF. Written as DNA, the CDR3 is TGTGCCAGCACGTCCCAGCAACGGGGCGGTGAGCAGTTCTTC.

V gene TRBV6-2 or TRBV6-3 combines with J gene TRBJ2-4; a possible D gene is TRBD1 (5 bases). The germline V gene encodes CDR1 MNHEY and CDR2 SVGEGT. This CDR3 has 12 amino acids. The ends were cut back, 6 bases at V and 10 bases at J, with 13 bases in the middle. The CDR3 DNA reads as TGTGCCAGCAGCCGCGGTTCAGGGATTCAGTACTTC. Amino acids: CASSRGSGIQYF.

Points on this clonotype: The junction departs from the called germline gene at one end, perhaps through a read error. This chain joins TRBV11-2 and TRBJ2-5; TRBD2 matches at 8 bases. Near its end, the DNA agrees better with TRBJ2-1, so the J call may be wrong. CDR1 is SGHAT, CDR2 FQNNGV, per germline. This CDR3 has 14 residues. Here the CDR3 reads CASTALAVYNGQFF. The CDR3 DNA sequence: TGTGCCAGCACCGCACTAGCGGTGTACAATGGGCAGTTCTTC.

The chain is built from TRBV4-1 and TRBJ2-4, with TRBD1 matching over 7 bases. CDR3 size: 17 residues. Germline V gene data show CDR1 as MGHRA and CDR2 as YSYEKL. V was pared by 0 bases and J by 4 bases, with 9 bases of the junction left unmatched. This CDR3 is CASSQEVLGDRKNIQYF. DNA for the CDR3: TGCGCCAGCAGCCAAGAGGTTTTAGGGGACAGAAAAAACATTCAGTACTTC.

This chain connects TRBV6-5 to TRBJ2-7; perhaps TRBD2 as D (5 bases). Trimming took off 7 bases at V and 5 bases at J, with 18 bases between the two ends. The CDR3 extends over 14 amino acids. The germline CDR1 and CDR2 sequences are MNHEY and SVGAGI. Written as DNA, the CDR3 is TGTGCCAGCACCTACGGGCGGGTTGGGGACGAGCAGTACTTC. It yields the protein CASTYGRVGDEQYF.

The table lists this clonotype with a few counts. The V gene is TRBV3-1, the J gene TRBJ2-5, with TRBD2 as a possible D gene (6 bases). The CDR3 runs to 15 residues. The germline V gene encodes CDR1 LGHDT and CDR2 YNNKEL (reference sequence). V gave up 6 bases and J gave up 5 bases, with 19 bases separating them. The CDR3 protein is CASRPHRGGSETQYF. In DNA form, the CDR3 reads TGTGCCAGCAGACCGCACCGTGGAGGGTCGGAGACCCAGTACTTC.

Only a few counts were recorded for this clonotype. J is TRBJ2-7 and V is TRBV27; D is possibly TRBD2 (6 bases). The CDR3 is made up of 14 amino acids. V dropped 3 bases and J dropped 2 bases, with 11 bases sitting between them. Germline CDR1 MNHEY, CDR2 SMNVEV (reference sequence). The CDR3 DNA reads as TGTGCCAGCAGTTTTGGTAGCGGCCCCTACGAGCAGTACTTC. Amino acids: CASSFGSGPYEQYF.

This clonotype was counted only a few times. This sequence joins TRBV12-3 or TRBV12-4 and TRBJ2-3; TRBD2 is a possible D gene (5 bases). This CDR3 has 15 amino acids. V lost 5 bases to trimming and J lost 0 bases, with 12 bases between them. The CDR3 DNA follows: TGTGCCAGCAGTGCAGAGGGTCTGAGCACAGATACGCAGTATTTT. It is translated as CASSAEGLSTDTQYF.